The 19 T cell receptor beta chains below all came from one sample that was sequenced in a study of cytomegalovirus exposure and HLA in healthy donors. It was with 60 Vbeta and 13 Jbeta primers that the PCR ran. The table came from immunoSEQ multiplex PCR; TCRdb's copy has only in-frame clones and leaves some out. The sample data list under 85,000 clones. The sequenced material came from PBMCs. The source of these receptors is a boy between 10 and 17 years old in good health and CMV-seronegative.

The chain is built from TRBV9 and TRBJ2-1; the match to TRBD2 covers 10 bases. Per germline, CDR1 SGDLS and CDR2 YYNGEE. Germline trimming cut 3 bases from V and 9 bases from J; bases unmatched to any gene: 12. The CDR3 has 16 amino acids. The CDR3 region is CASSGLSGRAVTEQFF. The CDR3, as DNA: TGTGCCAGCAGCGGTCTCAGCGGGAGGGCTGTGACTGAGCAGTTCTTC.

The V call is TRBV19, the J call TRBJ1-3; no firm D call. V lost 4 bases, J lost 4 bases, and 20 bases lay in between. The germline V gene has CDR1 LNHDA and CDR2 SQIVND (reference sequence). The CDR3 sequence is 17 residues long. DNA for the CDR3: TGTGCCAGTAGTACGACCTCGGTGAGGATGCTAGGAAACACCATATATTTT. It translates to CASSTTSVRMLGNTIYF.

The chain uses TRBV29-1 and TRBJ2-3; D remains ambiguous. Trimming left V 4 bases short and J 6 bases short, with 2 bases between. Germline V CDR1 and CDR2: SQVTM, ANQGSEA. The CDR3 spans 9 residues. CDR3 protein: CSVADTQYF. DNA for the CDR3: TGCAGCGTTGCGGATACGCAGTATTTT.

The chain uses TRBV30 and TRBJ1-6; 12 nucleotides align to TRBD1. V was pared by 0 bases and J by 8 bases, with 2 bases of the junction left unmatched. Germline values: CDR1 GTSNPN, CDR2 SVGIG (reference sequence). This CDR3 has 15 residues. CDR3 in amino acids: CAWSVGTGGHSPLHF. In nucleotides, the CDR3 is TGTGCCTGGAGTGTCGGGACAGGGGGCCATTCACCCCTCCACTTT.

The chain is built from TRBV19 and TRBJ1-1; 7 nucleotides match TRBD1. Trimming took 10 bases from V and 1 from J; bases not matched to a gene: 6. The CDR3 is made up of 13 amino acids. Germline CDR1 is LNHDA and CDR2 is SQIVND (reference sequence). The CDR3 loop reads CAIGRDRNTEAFF. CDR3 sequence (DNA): TGTGCCATAGGGCGGGACAGGAACACTGAAGCTTTCTTT.

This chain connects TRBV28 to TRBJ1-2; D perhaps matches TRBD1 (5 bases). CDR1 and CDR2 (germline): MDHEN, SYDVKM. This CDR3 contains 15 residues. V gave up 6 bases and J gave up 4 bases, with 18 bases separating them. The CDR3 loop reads CASSTDGGGAYGYTF. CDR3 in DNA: TGTGCCAGCAGCACGGACGGCGGAGGGGCCTATGGCTACACCTTC.

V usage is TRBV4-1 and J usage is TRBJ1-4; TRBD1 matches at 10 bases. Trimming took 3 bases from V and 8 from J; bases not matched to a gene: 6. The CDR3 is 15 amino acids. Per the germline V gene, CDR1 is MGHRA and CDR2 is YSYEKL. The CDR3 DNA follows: TGCGCCAGCAGCCAGACAGGGGGCGGTAGGGAAAAACTGTTTTTT. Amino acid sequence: CASSQTGGGREKLFF.

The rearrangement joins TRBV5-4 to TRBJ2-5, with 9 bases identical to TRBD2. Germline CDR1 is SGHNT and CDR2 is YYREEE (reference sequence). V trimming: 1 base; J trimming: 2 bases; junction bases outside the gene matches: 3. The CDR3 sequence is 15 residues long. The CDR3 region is CASSLTLAGQETQYF. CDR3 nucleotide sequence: TGTGCCAGCAGCTTGACGCTAGCGGGACAAGAGACCCAGTACTTC.

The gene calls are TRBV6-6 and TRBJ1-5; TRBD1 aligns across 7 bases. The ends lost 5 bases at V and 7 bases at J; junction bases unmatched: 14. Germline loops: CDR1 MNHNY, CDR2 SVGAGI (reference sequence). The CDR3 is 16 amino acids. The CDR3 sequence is CASSRYSTGSAQPQHF. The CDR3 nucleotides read TGTGCCAGCAGTCGATACTCGACAGGGTCCGCGCAGCCCCAGCATTTT.

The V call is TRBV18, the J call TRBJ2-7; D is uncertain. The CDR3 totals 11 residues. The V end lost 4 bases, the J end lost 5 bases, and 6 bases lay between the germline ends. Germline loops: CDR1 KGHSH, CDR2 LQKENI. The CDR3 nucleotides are TGTGCCAGCTCACTCGCGGACGAGCAGTACTTC. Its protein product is CASSLADEQYF. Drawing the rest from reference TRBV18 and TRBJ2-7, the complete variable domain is NAGVMQNPRHLVRRRGQEARLRCSPMKGHSHVYWYRQLPEEGLKFMVYLQKENIIDESGMPKERFSAEFPKEGPSILRIQQVVRGDSAAYFCASSLADEQYFGPGTRLTVT.

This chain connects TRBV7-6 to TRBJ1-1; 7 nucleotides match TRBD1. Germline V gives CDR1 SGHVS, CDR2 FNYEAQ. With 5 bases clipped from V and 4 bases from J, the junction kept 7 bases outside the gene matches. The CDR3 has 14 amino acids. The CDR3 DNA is TGTGCCAGCAGCCCTAAGGGGGCTTCCACTGAAGCTTTCTTT. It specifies CASSPKGASTEAFF.

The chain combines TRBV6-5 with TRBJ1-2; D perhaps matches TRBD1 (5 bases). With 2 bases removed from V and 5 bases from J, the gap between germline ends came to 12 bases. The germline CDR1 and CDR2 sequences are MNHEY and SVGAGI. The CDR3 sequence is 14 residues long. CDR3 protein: CASSYGTSDYGYTF. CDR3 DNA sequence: TGTGCCAGCAGTTACGGGACTTCGGATTATGGCTACACCTTC.

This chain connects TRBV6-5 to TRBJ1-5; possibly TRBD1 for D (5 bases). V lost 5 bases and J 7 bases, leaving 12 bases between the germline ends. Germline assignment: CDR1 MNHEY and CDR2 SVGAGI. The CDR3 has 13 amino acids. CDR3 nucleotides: TGTGCCAGCAGTACCGCAGACAGACAGCCCCAGCATTTT. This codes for CASSTADRQPQHF.

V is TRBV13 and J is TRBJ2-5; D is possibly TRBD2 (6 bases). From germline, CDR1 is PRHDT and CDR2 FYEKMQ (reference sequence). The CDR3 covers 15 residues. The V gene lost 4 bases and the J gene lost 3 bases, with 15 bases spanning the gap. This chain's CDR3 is CASSSTGAREETQYF. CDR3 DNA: TGTGCCAGCAGCTCCACGGGAGCTCGGGAAGAGACCCAGTACTTC.

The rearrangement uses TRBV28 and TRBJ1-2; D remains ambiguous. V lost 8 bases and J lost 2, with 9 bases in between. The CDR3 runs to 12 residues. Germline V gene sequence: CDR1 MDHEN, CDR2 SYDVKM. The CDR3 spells CASYTVNYGYTF. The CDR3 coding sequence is TGTGCCAGCTACACAGTCAACTATGGCTACACCTTC.

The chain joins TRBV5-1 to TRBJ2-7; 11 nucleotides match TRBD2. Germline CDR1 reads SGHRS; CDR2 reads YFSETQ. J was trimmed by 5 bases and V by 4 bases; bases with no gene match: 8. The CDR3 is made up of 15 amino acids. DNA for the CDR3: TGCGCCAGCAGCGCCCCGGGACTAGCGGTCCACGAGCAGTACTTC. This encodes CASSAPGLAVHEQYF.

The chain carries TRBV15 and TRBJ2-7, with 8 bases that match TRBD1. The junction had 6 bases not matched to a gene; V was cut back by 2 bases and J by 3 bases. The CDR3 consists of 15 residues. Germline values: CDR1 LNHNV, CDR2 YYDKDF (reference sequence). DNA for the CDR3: TGTGCCACCAGCAGAACCCGCGACAGGGGCTACGAGCAGTACTTC. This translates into CATSRTRDRGYEQYF.

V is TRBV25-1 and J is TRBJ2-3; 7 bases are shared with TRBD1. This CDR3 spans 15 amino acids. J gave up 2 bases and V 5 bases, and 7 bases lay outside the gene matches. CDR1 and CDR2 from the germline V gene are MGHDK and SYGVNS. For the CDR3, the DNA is TGTGCCAGCAGTCCAACAGGGGCTCCCACAGATACGCAGTATTTT. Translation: CASSPTGAPTDTQYF.

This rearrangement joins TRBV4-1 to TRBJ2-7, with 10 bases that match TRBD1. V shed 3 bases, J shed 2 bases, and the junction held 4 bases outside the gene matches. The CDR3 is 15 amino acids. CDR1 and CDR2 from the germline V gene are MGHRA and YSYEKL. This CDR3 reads CASSHGQGVTYEQYF. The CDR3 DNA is TGCGCCAGCAGCCATGGACAGGGGGTTACCTACGAGCAGTACTTC.